This T cell receptor (beta chain) came from a study of blood T cell repertoires in COVID-19. Study background: Acute and convalescent COVID-19 samples came from the United States, Italy and Spain. The analysed material was cDNA or gDNA that came from T cells, B-cell-depleted T cells, or PBMCs.

Looked up from germline, CDR1 is SGHRS and CDR2 is YFSETQ. The CDR3 is 14 amino acids. Trimming removed 4 bases from V and 2 bases from J; junction bases left unmatched: 5. Enrolment of Seattle patients took place during active infection, and they were followed longitudinally. The assay was immunoSEQ multiplex PCR, and TCRdb's table has in-frame clones only and misses some. The sample has 250,000 to 350,000 clones, about 86% seen once. Sequencing was performed on peripheral blood. This receptor was identified in a person between 65 and 79 years old with COVID-19, enrolled during active disease. The rearrangement joins TRBV5-1 to TRBJ2-7; 8 bases map to TRBD2. CDR3 in DNA: TGCGCCAGCAGCGTACAGCGGGAGACCTACGAGCAGTACTTC. Translating gives CASSVQRETYEQYF. The full variable domain, completed using reference TRBV5-1 and TRBJ2-7, is KAGVTQTPRYLIKTRGQQVTLSCSPISGHRSVSWYQQTPGQGLQFLFEYFSETQRNKGNFPGRFSGRQFSNSRSEMNVSTLELGDSALYLCASSVQRETYEQYFGPGTRLTVT.